This T cell receptor (beta chain) was recovered during a study of blood T cell repertoires in COVID-19. Study summary: PBMCs, B-cell-depleted T cells, or T cells were the source of the cDNA or gDNA that made up the material.

Measured with immunoSEQ multiplex PCR; TCRdb has only the in-frame clones, and not every one. The table shows approximately 45,000 clones, with more than 70% occurring only once. The material sequenced was peripheral blood. The TCR sequence derives from a woman older than 75 with acute or convalescent COVID-19.

The CDR3 sequence is CASKRTVNEKLFF. CDR3 nucleotides: TGTGCCAGCAAAAGGACAGTTAATGAAAAACTGTTTTTT. The rearrangement uses TRBV6-5 and TRBJ1-4, with TRBD1 as a possible D gene (6 bases). Per germline, CDR1 MNHEY and CDR2 SVGAGI. The ends were cut back, 7 bases at V and 4 bases at J, with 10 bases in the middle. This CDR3 comprises 13 residues.